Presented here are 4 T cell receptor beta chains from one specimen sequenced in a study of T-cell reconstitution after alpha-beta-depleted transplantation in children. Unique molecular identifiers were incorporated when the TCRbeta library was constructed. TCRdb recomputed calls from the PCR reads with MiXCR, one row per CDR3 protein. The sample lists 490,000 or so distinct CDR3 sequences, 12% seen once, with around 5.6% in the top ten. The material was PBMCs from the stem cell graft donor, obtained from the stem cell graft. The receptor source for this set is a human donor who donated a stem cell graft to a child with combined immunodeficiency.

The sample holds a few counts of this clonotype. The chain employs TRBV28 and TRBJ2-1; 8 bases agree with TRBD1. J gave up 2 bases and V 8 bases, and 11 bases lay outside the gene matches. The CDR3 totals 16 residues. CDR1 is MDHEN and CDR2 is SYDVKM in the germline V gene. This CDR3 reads CASVKFRDRPYNEQFF. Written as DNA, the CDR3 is TGTGCCAGCGTCAAATTCCGGGACAGGCCCTACAATGAGCAGTTCTTC.

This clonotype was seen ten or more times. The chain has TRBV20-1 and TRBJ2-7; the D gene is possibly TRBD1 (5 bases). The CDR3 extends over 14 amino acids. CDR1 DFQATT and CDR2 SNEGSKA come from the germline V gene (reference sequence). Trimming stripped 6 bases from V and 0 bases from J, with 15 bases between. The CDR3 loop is CSAQPGYGSYEQYF. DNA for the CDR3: TGCAGTGCCCAGCCAGGGTATGGCTCCTACGAGCAGTACTTC.

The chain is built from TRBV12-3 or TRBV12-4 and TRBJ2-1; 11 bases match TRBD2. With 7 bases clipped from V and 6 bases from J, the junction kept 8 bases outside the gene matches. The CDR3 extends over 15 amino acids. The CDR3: CASIKTSGTVNEQFF. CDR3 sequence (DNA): TGTGCCAGCATCAAGACTAGCGGGACTGTCAATGAGCAGTTCTTC.

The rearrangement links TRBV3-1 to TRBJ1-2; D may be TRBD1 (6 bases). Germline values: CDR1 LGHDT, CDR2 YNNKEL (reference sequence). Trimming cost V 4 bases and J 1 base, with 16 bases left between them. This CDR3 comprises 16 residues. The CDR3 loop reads CASSPGSGTINYGYTF. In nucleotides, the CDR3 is TGTGCCAGCAGCCCTGGGTCGGGGACAATTAACTATGGCTACACCTTC.